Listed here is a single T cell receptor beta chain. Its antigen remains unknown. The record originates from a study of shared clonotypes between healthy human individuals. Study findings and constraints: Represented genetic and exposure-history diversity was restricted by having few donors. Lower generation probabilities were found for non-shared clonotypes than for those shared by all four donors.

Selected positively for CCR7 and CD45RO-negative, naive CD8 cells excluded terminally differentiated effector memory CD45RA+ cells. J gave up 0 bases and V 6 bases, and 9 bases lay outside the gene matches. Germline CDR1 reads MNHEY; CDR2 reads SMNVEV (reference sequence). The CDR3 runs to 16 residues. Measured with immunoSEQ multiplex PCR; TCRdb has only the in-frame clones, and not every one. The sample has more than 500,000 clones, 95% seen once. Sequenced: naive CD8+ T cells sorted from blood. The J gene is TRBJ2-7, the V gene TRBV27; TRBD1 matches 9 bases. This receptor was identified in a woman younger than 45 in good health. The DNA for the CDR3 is TGTGCCAGCAGCCCTCTGGGGACAGGGAACTCCTACGAGCAGTACTTC. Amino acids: CASSPLGTGNSYEQYF.